Shown below are 14 T cell receptor beta chains from a single sample sequenced in a study of T cell repertoires in cytomegalovirus infection. TCRdb reprocessed the reads via MiXCR and lists one record per CDR3 protein. The sample holds 510,000 or so distinct CDR3 sequences, 26% seen once. What was sequenced was PBMCs. The receptors were gathered from a human donor in good health (CMV status not recorded). Some clones in this sample may be carry-over from other donors' samples.

The chain combines TRBV4-1 with TRBJ2-1; 8 bases align to TRBD2. CDR1 and CDR2 from the germline V gene are MGHRA and YSYEKL. The CDR3 covers 15 residues. V trimming: 2 bases; J trimming: 6 bases; junction bases outside the gene matches: 6. CDR3 nucleotides: TGCGCCAGCAGCCAATTCCGGGAGGGCCCCAATGAGCAGTTCTTC. This encodes CASSQFREGPNEQFF.

In its sample, this clonotype was seen many times. J is TRBJ1-2 and V is TRBV7-2, with a weak D call TRBD1 (5 bases). This CDR3 comprises 14 residues. Germline V gene lookup returns CDR1 SGHTA and CDR2 FQGNSA. Deletions cut 2 bases from V and 6 bases from J, with 13 bases between. CDR3 in amino acids: CASSLHGRVDGYTF. The CDR3 DNA sequence: TGTGCCAGCAGCTTACATGGCAGGGTGGATGGCTACACCTTC. Complete variable domain (other parts from reference TRBV7-2 and TRBJ1-2): GAGVSQSPSNKVTEKGKDVELRCDPISGHTALYWYRQSLGQGLEFLIYFQGNSAPDKSGLPSDRFSAERTGGSVSTLTIQRTQQEDSAVYLCASSLHGRVDGYTFGSGTRLTVV.

In its sample, this clonotype was seen many times. The V call is TRBV7-2, the J call TRBJ1-2, with 7 bases that match TRBD1. Germline V CDR1 and CDR2: SGHTA, FQGNSA. The CDR3 consists of 15 residues. Unmatched junction bases numbered 3, after V lost 0 bases and J lost 2 bases. CDR3 amino acids: CASSLARGPNYGYTF. As DNA, the CDR3 is TGTGCCAGCAGCTTAGCGAGGGGGCCGAACTATGGCTACACCTTC. Based on the CDR3 plus reference TRBV7-2 and TRBJ1-2, the full variable domain is GAGVSQSPSNKVTEKGKDVELRCDPISGHTALYWYRQSLGQGLEFLIYFQGNSAPDKSGLPSDRFSAERTGGSVSTLTIQRTQQEDSAVYLCASSLARGPNYGYTFGSGTRLTVV.

The V and J genes are TRBV6-2 or TRBV6-3 and TRBJ1-5; D call uncertain. CDR1 is MNHEY and CDR2 is SVGEGT in the germline V gene. The CDR3 loop spans 15 amino acids. The V and J ends lost 1 base and 3 bases respectively, with 10 bases between them. The CDR3 region is CASSYYSADNQPQHF. CDR3 DNA: TGTGCCAGCAGTTACTATTCGGCAGACAATCAGCCCCAGCATTTT.

The table lists this clonotype with a few counts. V is TRBV7-9 and J is TRBJ2-7, with a possible D match to TRBD1 (5 bases). Germline CDR1 SEHNR, CDR2 FQNEAQ (reference sequence). The germline V and J ends were trimmed by 1 base and 1 base, with 11 bases remaining between them. The CDR3 is made up of 15 amino acids. This chain's CDR3 is CASSLVAGKSYEQYF. Written as DNA, the CDR3 is TGTGCCAGCAGCTTAGTGGCAGGGAAATCCTACGAGCAGTACTTC.

V is TRBV12-3 or TRBV12-4 and J is TRBJ2-4, with 12 bases lining up with TRBD2. The CDR3 runs to 15 residues. J lost 9 bases, V lost 5 bases, and 8 bases had no gene match. In DNA, the CDR3 is TGTGCCAGCAGTCCGACTAGCGGGGGACATAGCATTCAGTACTTC. This encodes CASSPTSGGHSIQYF.

This clonotype was detected a few times. The rearrangement uses TRBV11-2 and TRBJ1-2; possible D gene TRBD1, 6 bases. Trimming left V 4 bases short and J 4 bases short, with 16 bases between. The germline V gene encodes CDR1 SGHAT and CDR2 FQNNGV. The CDR3 contains 15 residues. The CDR3 is CASSSLVSRGYGYTF. The CDR3 nucleotides are TGTGCCAGCAGCTCCCTGGTAAGCAGGGGCTATGGCTACACCTTC.

This chain uses TRBV30 with TRBJ1-2; D is perhaps TRBD1 (5 bases). CDR3 length equals 12 residues. V was trimmed by 3 bases and J by 10 bases, leaving 15 bases between them. Germline V gives CDR1 GTSNPN, CDR2 SVGIG (reference sequence). CDR3 in DNA: TGTGCCTGGAGATGGCGGGACTTGGACTACACCTTC. It is translated as CAWRWRDLDYTF.

To note about this clonotype: It may be a read error: a sequence one base away is much more abundant. The chain recombines TRBV7-2 with TRBJ2-5; D is tentatively TRBD1 or TRBD2 (6 bases each). The CDR3 runs to 15 residues. The germline gives CDR1 SGHTA, CDR2 FQGNSA. CDR3 nucleotides: TGTGCCGGCAGCTTAATGATGGGGGGCCCAGAGACCCAGTACTTC. Amino acid sequence: CAGSLMMGGPETQYF.

This clonotype was counted many times. The rearrangement uses TRBV24-1 and TRBJ2-3; D tentatively fits TRBD1 or TRBD2 (6 bases each). Germline V lookup: CDR1 KGHDR, CDR2 SFDVKD. The CDR3 has 15 residues. Trimming stripped 3 bases from V and 3 bases from J, with 12 bases between. The CDR3 loop reads CATSDDRRGTDTQYF. The DNA for the CDR3 is TGTGCCACCAGTGATGACAGGAGGGGGACAGATACGCAGTATTTT.

The chain carries TRBV7-9 and TRBJ1-1; a possible D gene is TRBD1 (6 bases). V was cut by 3 bases and J by 6 bases, with 11 bases left in between. This CDR3 is 13 amino acids long. Germline V gene lookup returns CDR1 SEHNR and CDR2 FQNEAQ (reference sequence). As DNA, the CDR3 is TGTGCCAGCAGCTTTCGAGGGGGGTCTGAAGCTTTCTTT. Translation: CASSFRGGSEAFF.

This clonotype was detected only a few times. The genes are TRBV24-1 and TRBJ2-3; 10 bases align to TRBD2. The length of the CDR3 is 16 residues. Germline loops: CDR1 KGHDR, CDR2 SFDVKD. The V segment lost 5 bases and the J segment 4 bases; nucleotides outside the gene matches: 8. The DNA of the CDR3 is TGTGCCACCAGTGTGAAAGCGGGAGGGCCCGCAGATACGCAGTATTTT. Its translation is CATSVKAGGPADTQYF.

This clonotype occurred a few times. The rearrangement links TRBV3-1 to TRBJ2-1; no firm D call. Germline V CDR1 and CDR2: LGHDT, YNNKEL (reference sequence). CDR3 size: 16 residues. The V end was cut by 1 base, the J end by 0 bases, with 10 bases between. This CDR3 reads CASSQGIQPSYNEQFF. CDR3 bases: TGTGCCAGCAGCCAAGGTATCCAGCCCTCCTACAATGAGCAGTTCTTC.

This clonotype showed up just a few times. V is TRBV4-3 and J is TRBJ1-2; 9 nucleotides align to TRBD1. V shed 1 base, J shed 2 bases, and the junction held 2 bases outside the gene matches. The CDR3 loop spans 15 amino acids. The germline V gene encodes CDR1 LGHNA and CDR2 YSLEER. As DNA, the CDR3 is TGCGCCAGCAGCCAAGCGGGGACAGGGAACTATGGCTACACCTTC. This gives the protein CASSQAGTGNYGYTF.